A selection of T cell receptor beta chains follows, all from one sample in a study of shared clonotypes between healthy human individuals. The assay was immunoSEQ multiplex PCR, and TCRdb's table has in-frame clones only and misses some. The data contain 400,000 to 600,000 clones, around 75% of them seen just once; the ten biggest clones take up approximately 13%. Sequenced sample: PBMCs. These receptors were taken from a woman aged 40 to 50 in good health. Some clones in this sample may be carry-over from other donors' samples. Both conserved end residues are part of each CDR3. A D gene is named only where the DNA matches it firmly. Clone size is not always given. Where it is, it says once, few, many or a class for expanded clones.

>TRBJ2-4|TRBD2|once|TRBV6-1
TGTGCCAGCAGTGAACCCTCGATACTAGCGGGAGGGCCGAGTAACATTCAGTACTTC
CASSEPSILAGGPSNIQYF
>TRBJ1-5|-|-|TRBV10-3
TGTGCCATCAGTGAACTCTATAGCAATCAGCCCCAGCATTTT
CAISELYSNQPQHF
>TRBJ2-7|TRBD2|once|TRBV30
TGTGCCTGGAGTGGACTAGCGGGAGCGATCGAGCAGTACTTC
CAWSGLAGAIEQYF
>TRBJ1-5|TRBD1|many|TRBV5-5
TGTGCCAGCAGCTTGGAGCGACAGGGTACCCAGCCCCAGCATTTT
CASSLERQGTQPQHF
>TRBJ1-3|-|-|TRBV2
TGTGCCAGCTCATTAAGGCGCTCTGGAAACACCATATATTTT
CASSLRRSGNTIYF
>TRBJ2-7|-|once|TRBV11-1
TGTGCCAGCAGCCAGGACCCCGGGGGGCAGTACTTC
CASSQDPGGQYF
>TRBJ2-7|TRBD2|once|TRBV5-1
TGCGCCAGCAGCGTCGGACTAGCGGGAGATTGGGGGATCTCCTACGAGCAGTACTTC
CASSVGLAGDWGISYEQYF
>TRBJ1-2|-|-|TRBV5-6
TGTGCCAGCAGCTTTTACCAGAATGTCGGTGGCTACACCTTC
CASSFYQNVGGYTF
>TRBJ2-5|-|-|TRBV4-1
TGCGCCAGCAGCCTAGAGGGCTTCGCCGGTCAAGAGACCCAGTACTTC
CASSLEGFAGQETQYF
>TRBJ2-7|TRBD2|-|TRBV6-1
TGTGCCAGCAGTGCCGGTAGGACTAGCGGGACCTACGAGCAGTACTTC
CASSAGRTSGTYEQYF
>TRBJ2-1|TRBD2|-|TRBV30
TGTGCCTGGAGTGGAGGACTAGCGGACTACAATGAGCAGTTCTTC
CAWSGGLADYNEQFF
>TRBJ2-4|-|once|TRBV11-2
TGTGCCAGCAGCACTGCAGGCATTCAGTACTTC
CASSTAGIQYF
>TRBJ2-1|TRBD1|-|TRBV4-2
TGTGCCAGCAGCCAACCGGGACAGGGTCTTTTCGAGGGGCAGTTCTTC
CASSQPGQGLFEGQFF
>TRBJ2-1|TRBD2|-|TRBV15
TGTGCCACCAGCAGCTGTCAAGCGGGATGTGAGCAGTTCTTC
CATSSCQAGCEQFF
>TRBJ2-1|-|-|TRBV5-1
TGCGCCAGCAGCTTCCAGGGGATTTACAATGAGCAGTTCTTC
CASSFQGIYNEQFF
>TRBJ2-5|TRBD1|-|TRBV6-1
TGTGCCAGCAGTCCCGGGACAGGGCCAAAGACCCAGTACTTC
CASSPGTGPKTQYF
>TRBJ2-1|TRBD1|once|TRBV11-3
TGTGCCAGCAGCCCTTCCGGGACAGGGGGCGATGAGCAGTTCTTC
CASSPSGTGGDEQFF
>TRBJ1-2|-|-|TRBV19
TGTGCCAGTAAATTACGGGGGACTGCAGACTATGGCTACACCTTC
CASKLRGTADYGYTF
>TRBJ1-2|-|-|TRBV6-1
TGTGCCAGCAGTGAAGCTTGGAGTAACTATGGCTACACCTTC
CASSEAWSNYGYTF
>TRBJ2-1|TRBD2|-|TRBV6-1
TGTGCCAGCAGTGATAAGGCAGGGGGACTAGCGGGAGGAAGGAGTGAGCAGTTCTTC
CASSDKAGGLAGGRSEQFF
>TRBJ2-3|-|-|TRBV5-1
TGCGCCAGCAGCTCCCAACCCCTTAGAGGGGTAGGGCCAGATACGCAGTATTTT
CASSSQPLRGVGPDTQYF
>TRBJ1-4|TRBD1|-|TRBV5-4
TGTGCCAGCAGCTCGGGACAGCTAAATGAAAAACTGTTTTTT
CASSSGQLNEKLFF
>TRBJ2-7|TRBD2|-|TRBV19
TGTGCCAGTAGTATAGGTACTAGCGGGAGTTACGAGCAGTACTTC
CASSIGTSGSYEQYF
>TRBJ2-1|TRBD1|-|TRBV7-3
TGTGCCAGCAGCCCAGGGGGCTCCTACAATGAGCAGTTCTTC
CASSPGGSYNEQFF
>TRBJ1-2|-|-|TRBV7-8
TGTGCCAGCAGCTTAGAGAGTGCCCTGCCCTATGGCTACACCTTC
CASSLESALPYGYTF
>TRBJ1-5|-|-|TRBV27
TGTGCCAGCAGTCCCTCTTGGACAACTACCAATCAGCCCCAGCATTTT
CASSPSWTTTNQPQHF
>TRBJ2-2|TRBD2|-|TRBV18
TGTGCCAGCTCACCAGCGGGAGGGCCGAGCACCGGGGAGCTGTTTTTT
CASSPAGGPSTGELFF
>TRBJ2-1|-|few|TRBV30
TGTGCCTGGACCCCCGTGATGAATGAGCAGTTCTTC
CAWTPVMNEQFF
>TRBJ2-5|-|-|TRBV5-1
TGCGCCAGCGGGAGACAGGCTCAAGAGACCCAGTACTTC
CASGRQAQETQYF
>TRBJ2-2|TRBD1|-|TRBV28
TGTGCCAGCAGACCTACCGACAGGGTCAACGGGGAGCTGTTTTTT
CASRPTDRVNGELFF
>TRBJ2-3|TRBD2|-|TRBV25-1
TGTGCCAGCAGTGAATGGACTAGCGGGAGGACAGATACGCAGTATTTT
CASSEWTSGRTDTQYF
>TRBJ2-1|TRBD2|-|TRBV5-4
TGTGCCAGCAGCGAAGGACTAGCGGGCTTCAATGAGCAGTTCTTC
CASSEGLAGFNEQFF
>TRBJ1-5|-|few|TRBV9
TGTGCCAGCAGCGTAGGGGCAAATAGCAATCAGCCCCAGCATTTT
CASSVGANSNQPQHF
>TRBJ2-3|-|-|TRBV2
TGTGCCAGCAGCTGGACAGATACGCAGTATTTT
CASSWTDTQYF
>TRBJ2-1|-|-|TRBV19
TGTGCCAGTAGTACCGAAGGGAACTCCTACAATGAGCAGTTCTTC
CASSTEGNSYNEQFF
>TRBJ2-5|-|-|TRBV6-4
TGTGCCAGCAGTGAGGGAAAGGGCGACCAAGAGACCCAGTACTTC
CASSEGKGDQETQYF
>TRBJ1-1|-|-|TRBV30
TGTGCCTGGGACGTGGGAGTTGTGAGCACTGAAGCTTTCTTT
CAWDVGVVSTEAFF
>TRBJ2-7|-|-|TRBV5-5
TGTGCCAGCAGCCCCCGGACGAAAACCTACGAGCAGTACTTC
CASSPRTKTYEQYF
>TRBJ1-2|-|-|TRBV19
TGTGCCAGTAGTACAGGGGCAGGGTACGGCTACACCTTC
CASSTGAGYGYTF
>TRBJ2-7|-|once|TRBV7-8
TGTGCCAGCAGCTTAGATTTGGGAGTTTTCTACGAGCAGTACTTC
CASSLDLGVFYEQYF
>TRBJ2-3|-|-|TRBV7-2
TGTGCCAGCAGCTTCCGACAGGGACTCACAGATACGCAGTATTTT
CASSFRQGLTDTQYF
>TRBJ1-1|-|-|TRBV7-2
TGTGCCAGCAGCTTATCCCTGGGTCCGTGGACTGAAGCTTTCTTT
CASSLSLGPWTEAFF
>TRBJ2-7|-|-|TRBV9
TGTGCCAGCAGCAAAGGAGGTGCCTACGAGCAGTACTTC
CASSKGGAYEQYF
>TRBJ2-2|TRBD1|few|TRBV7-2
TGTGCCAGCAGCTACCGGGACAGGCTTACCGCCGGGGAGCTGTTTTTT
CASSYRDRLTAGELFF
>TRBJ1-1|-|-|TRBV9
TGTGCCAGCAGCCCCTCCAGTCATGAAGCTTTCTTT
CASSPSSHEAFF
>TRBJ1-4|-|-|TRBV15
TGTGCCACCTGTGCACAGGTTCATGAAAAACTGTTTTTT
CATCAQVHEKLFF
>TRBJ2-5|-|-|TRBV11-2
TGTGCCAGCAGCGTCCGTCCGGAATTAGAGACCCAGTACTTC
CASSVRPELETQYF
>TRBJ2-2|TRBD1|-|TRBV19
TGTGCCAGTAGTGGCCGAGACAGGGTCACCGGGGAGCTGTTTTTT
CASSGRDRVTGELFF
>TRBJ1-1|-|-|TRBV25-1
TGTGCCAGCAGTAGGGGTTGGGACACTGAAGCTTTCTTT
CASSRGWDTEAFF